The 24 T cell receptor beta chains in this list originate from one sample, sequenced in a study of blood T cell repertoires in COVID-19. TCRdb's copy holds only in-frame clones and misses some; the assay was immunoSEQ multiplex PCR. This sample has about 200,000 clones; 75% to 85% occur once, and the top ten carry about 7.2%. The sequenced sample consisted of PBMCs or T cells enriched from blood (not recorded which). The receptor source for this set is a woman aged 35 to 49 with acute COVID-19.

This rearrangement joins TRBV28 to TRBJ1-1, with TRBD1 as a possible D gene (5 bases). The germline V and J ends were trimmed by 5 bases and 1 base, with 8 bases remaining between them. The CDR3 has 13 residues. The V gene's germline CDR1 is MDHEN and CDR2 SYDVKM. The DNA of the CDR3 is TGTGCCAGCAGTCCCCAGGGGAACACTGAAGCTTTCTTT. Translation gives CASSPQGNTEAFF.

To note about this clone: The identical CDR3 is also encoded by other nucleotide sequences in the sample. V gene TRBV30 combines with J gene TRBJ1-3, with D hard to call. Germline values: CDR1 GTSNPN, CDR2 SVGIG (reference sequence). The CDR3 runs to 13 residues. The V gene lost 4 bases and the J gene lost 0 bases, with 7 bases spanning the gap. The CDR3 nucleotides are TGTGCCTGGATTCCGAGCTCTGGAAACACCATATATTTT. Protein product: CAWIPSSGNTIYF.

The rearrangement uses TRBV11-2 and TRBJ1-5; possibly TRBD1 for D (6 bases). Trimming removed 5 bases at V and 2 bases at J, with 16 bases between. Germline V CDR1 and CDR2: SGHAT, FQNNGV. The CDR3 runs to 16 residues. Written as DNA, the CDR3 is TGTGCCAGCAGCCCCACCCGCAGGGGAGGCAATCAGCCCCAGCATTTT. This translates into CASSPTRRGGNQPQHF.

CDR3 coding DNA: TGTGCCGTCAAGCAGGGGGGCGTCCCTCTCTATGGCTACACCTTC. Amino acid sequence: CAVKQGGVPLYGYTF. The gene calls are TRBV6-4 and TRBJ1-2, with 7 bases fitting TRBD1. Looked up from germline, CDR1 is MRHNA and CDR2 is SNTAGT. The V gene end was trimmed by 11 bases and the J gene end by 4 bases; junction bases not matched to a gene: 16. The CDR3 has 15 residues.

This chain uses TRBV27 with TRBJ1-1; possibly TRBD1 for D (5 bases). The CDR3 covers 15 residues. V lost 4 bases, J lost 5 bases, and 17 bases lay in between. Germline CDR1 reads MNHEY; CDR2 reads SMNVEV (reference sequence). CDR3: CASSWLGGKGTEAFF. The CDR3 nucleotides are TGTGCCAGCAGTTGGTTGGGGGGTAAGGGTACTGAAGCTTTCTTT.

This chain joins TRBV27 and TRBJ2-1; tentatively, D is TRBD2 (5 bases). The CDR3 has 13 amino acids. CDR1 is MNHEY, CDR2 SMNVEV, per germline (reference sequence). Trimming removed 7 bases at V and 7 bases at J, with 14 bases between. The CDR3: CASTASRRNEQFF. The CDR3 DNA reads TGTGCCAGCACCGCTAGCAGACGGAATGAGCAGTTCTTC.

The J gene is TRBJ2-3, the V gene TRBV18; TRBD1 matches 8 bases. The CDR3 covers 16 residues. The J segment lost 0 bases and the V segment lost 1 base, leaving 3 bases of the junction unmatched. Germline V gene data show CDR1 as KGHSH and CDR2 as LQKENI. This CDR3 is CASSPRQGSSTDTQYF. CDR3 DNA sequence: TGTGCCAGCTCACCACGACAGGGGTCTAGCACAGATACGCAGTATTTT.

The chain has TRBV19 and TRBJ2-5; D perhaps matches TRBD2 (6 bases). The V end lost 2 bases, the J end lost 1 base, and 8 bases lay between the germline ends. Germline CDR1 reads LNHDA; CDR2 reads SQIVND (reference sequence). The CDR3 is made up of 14 amino acids. CDR3 bases: TGTGCCAGTAGTATACCGGGGGTCCAAGAGACCCAGTACTTC. Amino acids: CASSIPGVQETQYF. Looking up the rest from reference TRBV19 and TRBJ2-5 gives the full variable domain: DGGITQSPKYLFRKEGQNVTLSCEQNLNHDAMYWYRQDPGQGLRLIYYSQIVNDFQKGDIAEGYSVSREKKESFPLTVTSAQKNPTAFYLCASSIPGVQETQYFGPGTRLLVL.

The V call is TRBV7-9, the J call TRBJ1-1; 7 positions match TRBD1. V lost 11 bases, J lost 4 bases, and 13 bases stayed unmatched. CDR1 and CDR2 from the germline V gene are SEHNR and FQNEAQ (reference sequence). The CDR3 sequence is 14 residues long. The CDR3 sequence: CAGLVSQGITEAFF. The CDR3 DNA sequence: TGTGCCGGACTTGTATCACAGGGGATCACTGAAGCTTTCTTT.

V gene TRBV6-5 combines with J gene TRBJ2-5; 7 bases map to TRBD1. V shed 8 bases, J shed 3 bases, and the junction held 6 bases outside the gene matches. CDR3 size: 13 residues. Germline values: CDR1 MNHEY, CDR2 SVGAGI. The CDR3 sequence: CASAEQGKETQYF. CDR3 sequence (DNA): TGTGCCAGCGCAGAACAGGGGAAAGAGACCCAGTACTTC.

The rearrangement uses TRBV6-5 and TRBJ1-5; a weak D match, TRBD1 (6 bases). The V gene's germline CDR1 is MNHEY and CDR2 SVGAGI. Between the trimmed V and J ends, which lost 6 bases and 7 bases, there was a span of 13 bases. There are 13 residues in the CDR3. DNA for the CDR3: TGTGCCAGCAGCTCAGGGGTCAGGCAGCCCCAGCATTTT. The encoded protein is CASSSGVRQPQHF.

The CDR3 DNA reads as TGTGCCAGCAGCTTCGCGGGGGTTGACAATCAGCCCCAGCATTTT. Amino acids: CASSFAGVDNQPQHF. The V gene is TRBV5-4, the J gene TRBJ1-5; tentative D call: TRBD1 (5 bases). CDR1 and CDR2 (germline): SGHNT, YYREEE (reference sequence). There are 15 residues in the CDR3. The V gene lost 2 bases and the J gene lost 3 bases, with 12 bases spanning the gap.

The rearrangement links TRBV18 to TRBJ1-3; TRBD1 matches 10 bases. J lost 2 bases, V lost 4 bases, and 5 bases had no gene match. This CDR3 region has 16 residues. CDR1 KGHSH and CDR2 LQKENI come from the germline V gene. CDR3 sequence reads: CASSHDGQGAGNTIYF. The CDR3 DNA reads as TGTGCCAGCTCACACGACGGACAGGGGGCTGGAAACACCATATATTTT. Looking up the rest from reference TRBV18 and TRBJ1-3 gives the full variable domain: NAGVMQNPRHLVRRRGQEARLRCSPMKGHSHVYWYRQLPEEGLKFMVYLQKENIIDESGMPKERFSAEFPKEGPSILRIQQVVRGDSAAYFCASSHDGQGAGNTIYFGEGSWLTVV.

V usage is TRBV11-2 and J usage is TRBJ2-1; TRBD2 is a possible D gene (6 bases). Germline CDR1 reads SGHAT; CDR2 reads FQNNGV. The CDR3 has 15 residues. With 2 bases removed from V and 2 bases from J, the gap between germline ends came to 10 bases. The CDR3 nucleotides read TGTGCCAGCAGCTTACGGCTAGCGCCCTACAATGAGCAGTTCTTC. Its translation: CASSLRLAPYNEQFF.

This sequence joins TRBV11-2 and TRBJ2-1, with 11 bases aligning to TRBD2. Germline CDR1 SGHAT, CDR2 FQNNGV. J lost 9 bases, V lost 0 bases, and 4 bases had no gene match. The CDR3 has 15 amino acids. The DNA of the CDR3 is TGTGCCAGCAGCTTAGAACTAGCGGGAGCAGGTGAGCAGTTCTTC. Protein: CASSLELAGAGEQFF. Using reference TRBV11-2 and TRBJ2-1 for the parts outside the CDR3, the full variable domain is EAGVAQSPRYKIIEKRQSVAFWCNPISGHATLYWYQQILGQGPKLLIQFQNNGVVDDSQLPKDRFSAERLKGVDSTLKIQPAKLEDSAVYLCASSLELAGAGEQFFGPGTRLTVL.

The chain carries TRBV7-2 and TRBJ1-2, with 7 nucleotides matching TRBD1. V lost 6 bases to trimming and J lost 5 bases; unmatched junction nucleotides: 9. This CDR3 has 14 residues. Germline-derived CDR1 and CDR2 are SGHTA and FQGNSA. The CDR3 is CASRFRQGPYGYTF. The CDR3, as DNA: TGTGCCAGCAGGTTCCGACAGGGCCCATATGGCTACACCTTC.

This chain uses TRBV11-3 with TRBJ2-2, with D tentatively TRBD1 (6 bases). The germline V gene encodes CDR1 SGHNT and CDR2 YENEEA. The CDR3 spans 14 residues. V was pared by 6 bases and J by 1 base, with 9 bases between. The CDR3 region has the DNA TGTGCCAGCAGTGGACAGAGGAACACCGGGGAGCTGTTTTTT. It translates to CASSGQRNTGELFF.

The chain is built from TRBV7-8 and TRBJ2-7; D unresolved. This CDR3 has 13 amino acids. The V and J ends lost 1 base and 3 bases respectively, with 7 bases between them. Germline V lookup: CDR1 SGHVS, CDR2 FQNEAQ. CDR3 in DNA: TGTGCCAGCAGCTTAGGGCAGAACTACGAGCAGTACTTC. Protein product: CASSLGQNYEQYF.

The rearrangement uses TRBV28 and TRBJ1-1; a weak D match, TRBD1 (5 bases). From germline, CDR1 is MDHEN and CDR2 SYDVKM. The CDR3 is 14 amino acids. V lost 4 bases to trimming and J lost 3 bases, with 12 bases between them. CDR3 in amino acids: CASSWSRVYTEAFF. CDR3 DNA sequence: TGTGCCAGCAGTTGGAGCAGGGTGTACACTGAAGCTTTCTTT.

V is TRBV4-2 and J is TRBJ1-4, with TRBD1 identical over 7 bases. Germline V gene sequence: CDR1 LGHNA, CDR2 YNFKEQ. The CDR3 is 14 amino acids. Trimming at V came to 3 bases and at J to 8 bases, leaving 6 bases not matched to a gene. This CDR3 is CASSQVTGQEKLFF. The CDR3 DNA sequence: TGTGCCAGCAGCCAGGTGACAGGGCAAGAAAAACTGTTTTTT.

The V and J genes are TRBV7-2 and TRBJ1-3; weak D call: TRBD1 (6 bases). The CDR3 length is 15 residues. Trimming removed 5 bases at V and 4 bases at J, with 15 bases between. Germline V gene data show CDR1 as SGHTA and CDR2 as FQGNSA. CDR3 nucleotide sequence: TGTGCCAGCAGCACCCCCCCGACAGGAGGAAACACCATATATTTT. Encoded protein: CASSTPPTGGNTIYF.

V usage is TRBV29-1 and J usage is TRBJ1-2; 7 bases are a match to TRBD1. CDR3 length: 13 residues. V was pared by 6 bases and J by 3 bases, with 7 bases of the junction left unmatched. Germline CDR1 reads SQVTM; CDR2 reads ANQGSEA. The CDR3 DNA reads as TGCAGCGTCACCAGGGGGGCAGACTATGGCTACACCTTC. Translated: CSVTRGADYGYTF.

The chain has TRBV6-5 and TRBJ1-1, with D unresolved. Germline CDR1 MNHEY, CDR2 SVGAGI. The V end lost 2 bases, the J end lost 1 base, and 5 bases lay between the germline ends. This CDR3 has 13 residues. The CDR3 sequence: CASSYSKNTEAFF. CDR3 nucleotides: TGTGCCAGCAGTTACAGCAAGAACACTGAAGCTTTCTTT.

Concerning this clone itself: This specimen includes other DNA sequences encoding the same CDR3. The chain has TRBV28 and TRBJ2-7, with 9 positions matching TRBD1. Germline CDR1 is MDHEN and CDR2 is SYDVKM. The CDR3 length is 14 residues. The J segment lost 4 bases and the V segment lost 5 bases, leaving 6 bases of the junction unmatched. Written as DNA, the CDR3 is TGTGCCAGCAGTCTGGGACAGGGAGGGTACGAGCAGTACTTC. It encodes CASSLGQGGYEQYF.